The 8 T cell receptor beta chains given below trace back to one sample, sequenced in a study of shared clonotypes between healthy human individuals. TCRdb keeps only in-frame clones here, not all; method: immunoSEQ multiplex PCR. Of approximately 1.4 million clones in the sample, 95% to 99% were seen once. The sequencing sample was made of naive CD4+ T cells sorted from blood. As for subset: CD45RA+ positively selected. These receptors came from a man younger than 45 in good health.

This clone is a singleton in its sample. The V gene is TRBV28, the J gene TRBJ2-5; 8 positions match TRBD1. CDR3 length: 14 amino acids. J was trimmed by 7 bases and V by 1 base; bases with no gene match: 5. The germline CDR1 and CDR2 sequences are MDHEN and SYDVKM. The CDR3 loop reads CASSLFRGHGTQYF. The CDR3 nucleotides are TGTGCCAGCAGTTTATTCAGGGGGCACGGGACCCAGTACTTC.

The V call is TRBV5-1, the J call TRBJ2-7; D gene ambiguous. Germline V lookup: CDR1 SGHRS, CDR2 YFSETQ. V was shortened by 0 bases and J by 6 bases, with 13 bases between the two germline ends. The CDR3 is 14 amino acids. The CDR3, as DNA: TGCGCCAGCAGCTTGGACGGCTTCGGGCGCGAGCAGTACTTC. As protein: CASSLDGFGREQYF.

The CDR3: CASSLGADTSSYEQYF. The DNA of the CDR3 is TGTGCCAGCAGCTTGGGGGCCGACACATCCTCCTACGAGCAGTACTTC. This chain joins TRBV5-5 and TRBJ2-7; D not certain. Trimming cost V 0 bases and J 0 bases, with 13 bases left between them. In germline, CDR1 is SGHKS, CDR2 YYEKEE (reference sequence). CDR3 length equals 16 residues. The whole variable domain, filled in from reference TRBV5-5 and TRBJ2-7, reads DAGVTQSPTHLIKTRGQQVTLRCSPISGHKSVSWYQQVLGQGPQFIFQYYEKEERGRGNFPDRFSARQFPNYSSELNVNALLLGDSALYLCASSLGADTSSYEQYFGPGTRLTVT.

This sequence joins TRBV5-1 and TRBJ1-5; D gene uncertain. This CDR3 has 13 residues. Germline V gene lookup returns CDR1 SGHRS and CDR2 YFSETQ. The germline V and J ends were trimmed by 5 bases and 3 bases, with 9 bases remaining between them. The CDR3 DNA reads as TGCGCCAGCAGACGGGCCCCCAATCAGCCCCAGCATTTT. Translation: CASRRAPNQPQHF.

J is TRBJ2-7 and V is TRBV5-1; TRBD1 matches 7 bases. CDR1 is SGHRS, CDR2 YFSETQ, per germline. V was pared by 1 base and J by 3 bases, with 1 base of the junction left unmatched. The CDR3 loop spans 13 amino acids. CDR3 protein: CASSLSGGYEQYF. Written as DNA, the CDR3 is TGCGCCAGCAGCTTGTCAGGGGGCTACGAGCAGTACTTC.

V usage is TRBV30 and J usage is TRBJ2-7; the D call may be TRBD1 or TRBD2 (5 bases each). The CDR3 is 15 residues long. Trimming stripped 0 bases from V and 0 bases from J, with 12 bases between. From germline, CDR1 is GTSNPN and CDR2 SVGIG (reference sequence). The CDR3 protein is CAWSVSEGISYEQYF. For the CDR3, the DNA is TGTGCCTGGAGTGTTAGTGAGGGGATCTCCTACGAGCAGTACTTC.

The chain links TRBV5-1 to TRBJ2-3, with D possibly being TRBD2 (6 bases). V was pared by 4 bases and J by 7 bases, with 7 bases between. Germline V gene lookup returns CDR1 SGHRS and CDR2 YFSETQ. This CDR3 is built from 11 residues. In DNA form, the CDR3 reads TGCGCCAGCAGCCGGGAGTATACGCAGTATTTT. It codes for CASSREYTQYF.

CDR3 DNA: TGCGCCAGCAGCTTGGCGTCAGGCCCCTCCTACGAGCAGTACTTC. This sequence encodes CASSLASGPSYEQYF. This chain joins TRBV5-1 and TRBJ2-7; no clear D gene. Looked up from germline, CDR1 is SGHRS and CDR2 is YFSETQ. The CDR3 is 15 amino acids. The V end lost 0 bases, the J end lost 0 bases, and 10 bases lay between the germline ends.